The present entry profiles one T cell receptor (beta chain) with its context. Study processing details: Estimation of nucleated cell counts relied on the amplification of reference gene primers. TCRdb's table, derived via immunoSEQ multiplex PCR, lists solely in-frame clones and lacks some. Clone size and the V and J calls come from that table; the DNA yielded D and trimming. Found here are about 270,000 clones, more than 65% of them singletons; the top ten hold about 3.4%. This sample is drawn from a study of blood T cell repertoires in COVID-19. Study-level background: Collection of acute and convalescent COVID-19 samples took place in the United States, Italy and Spain. Sample material is recorded as cDNA or gDNA derived from T cells, B-cell-depleted T cells, or PBMCs.

The CDR3 contains 15 residues. Germline values: CDR1 SGHAT, CDR2 FQNNGV. Trimming took 6 bases from V and 2 from J; bases not matched to a gene: 5. The chain uses TRBV11-2 and TRBJ2-7; TRBD2 matches at 12 bases. This TCR derives from a woman younger than 30 with acute or convalescent COVID-19. Input material: peripheral blood. Here the CDR3 DNA reads TGTGCCAGCAGTCGTCTAGCGGGAGGGGCCTACGAGCAGTACTTC. Protein: CASSRLAGGAYEQYF.